This T cell receptor beta chain is drawn from a study of shared clonotypes between healthy human individuals. Several immunoSEQ plates received, in even portions, the genomic DNA of each subset. The input for sorted-subset replicate PCRs was about 200 ng DNA, approximately 30,000 T cell genomes. Here immunoSEQ multiplex PCR was the method, and the copy in TCRdb shows in-frame clones only, minus some. The sample consists of around 2.3 million clones, approximately 96% of them appearing once. The CDR3 is 13 amino acids. With V trimmed by 5 bases and J by 11 bases, 7 bases remained unmatched. Germline loops: CDR1 MNHEY, CDR2 SVGAGI.

Sequenced input: naive CD4+ T cells sorted from blood. Noted subset: CD45RA+ positively selected. This clonotype was obtained from a man between 18 and 29 years old in good health. This chain uses TRBV6-5 with TRBJ1-1; 11 bases match TRBD1. The CDR3 coding sequence is TGTGCCAGCAGTCCCGGACAGGGGGCCGGTGCTTTCTTT. As protein: CASSPGQGAGAFF.